The 8 T cell receptor beta chains presented below share a single source sample, sequenced in a study of CD8+ T cells in alopecia areata. Treatment described: oral pan-JAK inhibitor, 5-10 mg twice daily. cDNA reverse transcribed from extracted RNA served as the sequencing template. Sequenced by immunoSEQ multiplex PCR; TCRdb stores in-frame clones only, minus some. Of about 190,000 clones in the sample, about three fifths were seen once. Sequencing was performed on CD4+ T cells sorted from blood, taken at week 4, from a patient treated with tofacitinib. These receptor sequences come from a human donor with alopecia areata.

This chain joins TRBV28 and TRBJ2-7, with D unresolved. In germline, CDR1 is MDHEN, CDR2 SYDVKM. Trimming took 5 bases from V and 0 from J, leaving 14 bases between them. The CDR3 has 15 amino acids. The CDR3 here is CASSPVMVTSYEQYF. DNA for the CDR3: TGTGCCAGCAGTCCTGTTATGGTGACCTCCTACGAGCAGTACTTC.

Notes on this clone: One end of the junction does not line up with germline, which may come from a read error. The V gene is TRBV6-5, the J gene TRBJ2-7, with a tentative D call TRBD1 (6 bases). CDR3 length: 14 amino acids. The V gene's germline CDR1 is MNHEY and CDR2 SVGAGI. CDR3 bases: TGTGCCAGCAGCCCTAGGACAGTCTCCCACGAGCAGTACTTC. It yields the protein CASSPRTVSHEQYF.

This clone was recorded a few times. CDR3 sequence (DNA): TGTGCCAGCAGTCCACAAACGGGAGGGCCCCGGGAGACCCAGTACTTC. It yields the protein CASSPQTGGPRETQYF. The V and J genes are TRBV5-4 and TRBJ2-5, with 8 bases matching TRBD2. The V gene end was trimmed by 5 bases and the J gene end by 5 bases; junction bases not matched to a gene: 14. The CDR3 consists of 16 residues. Germline-derived CDR1 and CDR2 are SGHNT and YYREEE (reference sequence).

The chain joins TRBV19 to TRBJ2-5; 12 bases map to TRBD2. The V segment lost 4 bases and the J segment 4 bases; nucleotides outside the gene matches: 4. Looked up from germline, CDR1 is LNHDA and CDR2 is SQIVND (reference sequence). The CDR3 contains 15 residues. The CDR3 here is CASSTGTSGLETQYF. The CDR3 nucleotides are TGTGCCAGTAGTACGGGGACTAGCGGGCTAGAGACCCAGTACTTC.

V and J are TRBV29-1 and TRBJ1-3; D gene uncertain. From germline, CDR1 is SQVTM and CDR2 ANQGSEA. The V and J ends lost 3 bases and 6 bases respectively, with 6 bases between them. The CDR3 has 11 amino acids. The CDR3 bases are TGCAGCGTTGATACAGCAAACACCATATATTTT. It is translated as CSVDTANTIYF.

The DNA of the CDR3 is TGCGCCAGCAGCTCGACCCCCCTTACTAGCGGGAGTCCAGATACGCAGTATTTT. As protein: CASSSTPLTSGSPDTQYF. The chain joins TRBV5-1 to TRBJ2-3, with 11 bases identical to TRBD2. The germline CDR1 and CDR2 sequences are SGHRS and YFSETQ. The CDR3 runs to 18 residues. Unmatched junction bases numbered 13, after V lost 3 bases and J lost 4 bases.

In this sample, this clone turned up a few times. The J gene is TRBJ2-7, the V gene TRBV5-5, with 7 positions matching TRBD2. This CDR3 comprises 13 residues. Germline lookup yields CDR1 SGHKS and CDR2 YYEKEE (reference sequence). The ends lost 1 base at V and 2 bases at J; junction bases unmatched: 0. The DNA for the CDR3 is TGTGCCAGCAGCTTGAGCGGGACCTACGAGCAGTACTTC. Its translation is CASSLSGTYEQYF.

The chain joins TRBV30 to TRBJ2-1, with TRBD2 identical over 9 bases. The V gene's germline CDR1 is GTSNPN and CDR2 SVGIG (reference sequence). The CDR3 covers 11 residues. Trimming at V came to 6 bases and at J to 14 bases, leaving 8 bases not matched to a gene. CDR3 DNA: TGTGCCTGTAATAGACTAGCGGTGGAGTTCTTC. Translation: CACNRLAVEFF.